Included here is one T cell receptor beta chain sequence, with context. Antigen specificity is unknown. These data are taken from a study of cytomegalovirus exposure and HLA in healthy donors. Notes on the study in general: The Asian-associated ancestry cluster reportedly had fewer N-insertions than the approximately 610-donor mean in a later analysis. Upon later analysis, HLA-associated TCR beta chains proved more clonally expanded than other, equally common chains.

The PCR had 60 Vbeta and 13 Jbeta primers. Libraries were prepared by immunoSEQ multiplex PCR; TCRdb keeps only in-frame clonotypes and omits some of them. The repertoire includes about 190,000 clones, about 70% of them detected once, and about 1.7% sits in the top ten. Participants comprised healthy donors of bone marrow. The germline CDR1 and CDR2 sequences are SEHNR and FQNEAQ (reference sequence). The CDR3 runs to 17 residues. J was trimmed by 1 base and V by 7 bases; bases with no gene match: 11. J is TRBJ1-2 and V is TRBV7-9; 11 bases align to TRBD1. Sequenced sample: PBMCs. This sequence was found in a woman aged 25 to 39 in good health and CMV-seronegative. CDR3 bases: TGTGCCAGCACAGGAGGGGACAGGGGGATCCTTAACTATGGCTACACCTTC. This codes for CASTGGDRGILNYGYTF.